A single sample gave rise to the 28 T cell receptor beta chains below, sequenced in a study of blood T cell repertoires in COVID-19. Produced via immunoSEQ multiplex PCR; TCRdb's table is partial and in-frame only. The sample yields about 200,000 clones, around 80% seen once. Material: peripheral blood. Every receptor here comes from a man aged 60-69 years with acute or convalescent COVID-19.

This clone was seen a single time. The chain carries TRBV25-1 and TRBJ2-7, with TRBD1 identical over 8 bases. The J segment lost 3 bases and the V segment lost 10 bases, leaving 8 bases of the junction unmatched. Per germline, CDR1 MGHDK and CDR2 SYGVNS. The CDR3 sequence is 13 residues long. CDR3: CATAGQGFYEQYF. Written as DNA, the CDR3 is TGTGCCACCGCCGGACAGGGTTTCTACGAGCAGTACTTC.

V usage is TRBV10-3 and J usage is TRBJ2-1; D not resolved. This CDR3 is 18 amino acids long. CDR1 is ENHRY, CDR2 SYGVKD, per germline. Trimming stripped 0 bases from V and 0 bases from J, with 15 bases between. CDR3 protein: CAISESSEVFSSYNEQFF. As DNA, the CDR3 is TGTGCCATCAGTGAGTCGAGTGAGGTGTTCAGCTCCTACAATGAGCAGTTCTTC.

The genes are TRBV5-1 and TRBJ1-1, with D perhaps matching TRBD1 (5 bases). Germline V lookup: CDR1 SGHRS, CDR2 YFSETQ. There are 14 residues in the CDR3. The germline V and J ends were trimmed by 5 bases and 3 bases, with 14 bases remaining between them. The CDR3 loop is CASSMGQWDTEAFF. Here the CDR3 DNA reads TGCGCCAGCAGTATGGGGCAGTGGGACACTGAAGCTTTCTTT. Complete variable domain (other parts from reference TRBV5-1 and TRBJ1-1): KAGVTQTPRYLIKTRGQQVTLSCSPISGHRSVSWYQQTPGQGLQFLFEYFSETQRNKGNFPGRFSGRQFSNSRSEMNVSTLELGDSALYLCASSMGQWDTEAFFGQGTRLTVV.

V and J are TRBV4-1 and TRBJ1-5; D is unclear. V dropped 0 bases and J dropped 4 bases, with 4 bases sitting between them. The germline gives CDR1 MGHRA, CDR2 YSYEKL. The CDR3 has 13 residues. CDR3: CASSQDRNQPQHF. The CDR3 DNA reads TGCGCCAGCAGCCAAGATCGTAATCAGCCCCAGCATTTT.

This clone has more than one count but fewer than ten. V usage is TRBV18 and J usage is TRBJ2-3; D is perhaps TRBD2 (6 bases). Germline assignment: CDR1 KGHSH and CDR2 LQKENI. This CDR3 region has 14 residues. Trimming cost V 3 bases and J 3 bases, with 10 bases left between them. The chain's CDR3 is CASSPSGLTDTQYF. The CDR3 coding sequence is TGTGCCAGCTCACCTTCTGGACTAACAGATACGCAGTATTTT. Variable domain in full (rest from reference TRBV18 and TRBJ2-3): NAGVMQNPRHLVRRRGQEARLRCSPMKGHSHVYWYRQLPEEGLKFMVYLQKENIIDESGMPKERFSAEFPKEGPSILRIQQVVRGDSAAYFCASSPSGLTDTQYFGPGTRLTVL.

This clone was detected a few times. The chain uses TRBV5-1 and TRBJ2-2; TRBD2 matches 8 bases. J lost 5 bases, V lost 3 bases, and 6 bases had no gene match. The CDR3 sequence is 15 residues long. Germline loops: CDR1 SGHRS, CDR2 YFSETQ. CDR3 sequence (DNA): TGCGCCAGCAGCTCCGGGGGGGCGGGAACCGGGGAGCTGTTTTTT. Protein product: CASSSGGAGTGELFF.

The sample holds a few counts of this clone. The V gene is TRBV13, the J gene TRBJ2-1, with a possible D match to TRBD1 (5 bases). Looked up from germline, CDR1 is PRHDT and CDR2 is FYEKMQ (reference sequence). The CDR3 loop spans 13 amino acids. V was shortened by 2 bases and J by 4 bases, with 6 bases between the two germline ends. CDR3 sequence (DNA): TGTGCCAGCAGCTTACAGGGTTACAATGAGCAGTTCTTC. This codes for CASSLQGYNEQFF.

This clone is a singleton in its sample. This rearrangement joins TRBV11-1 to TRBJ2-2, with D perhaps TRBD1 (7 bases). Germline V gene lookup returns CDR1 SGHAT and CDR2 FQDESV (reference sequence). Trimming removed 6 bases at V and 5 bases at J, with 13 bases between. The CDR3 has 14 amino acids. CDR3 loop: CASRDPGGTGELFF. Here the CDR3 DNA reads TGTGCCAGCAGGGACCCAGGGGGGACCGGGGAGCTGTTTTTT.

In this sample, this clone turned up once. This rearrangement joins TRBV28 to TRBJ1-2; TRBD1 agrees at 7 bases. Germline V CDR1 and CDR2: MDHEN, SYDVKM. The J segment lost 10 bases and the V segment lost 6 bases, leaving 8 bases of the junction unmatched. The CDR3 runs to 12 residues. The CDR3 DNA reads TGTGCCAGCAGAAAGGACAGGCCGGCCTACACCTTC. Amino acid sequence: CASRKDRPAYTF.

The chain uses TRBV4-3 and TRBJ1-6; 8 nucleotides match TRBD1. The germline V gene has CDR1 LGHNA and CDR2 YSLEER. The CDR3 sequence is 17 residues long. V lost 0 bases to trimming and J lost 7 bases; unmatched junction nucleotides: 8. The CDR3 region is CASSQDWSGDRNSPLHF. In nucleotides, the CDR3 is TGCGCCAGCAGCCAAGATTGGTCGGGGGACAGGAATTCACCCCTCCACTTT.

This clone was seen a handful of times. In nucleotides, the CDR3 is TGTGCCAGCAGACGAAACCCGGGACAGGGGACGGAGCCCCAGCATTTT. Its protein product is CASRRNPGQGTEPQHF. This chain uses TRBV6-6 with TRBJ1-5; 10 nucleotides line up with TRBD1. The ends lost 6 bases at V and 8 bases at J; junction bases unmatched: 13. Germline-derived CDR1 and CDR2 are MNHNY and SVGAGI (reference sequence). This CDR3 spans 16 amino acids.

The CDR3 nucleotides read TGCAGCGTTGAAGGTCGGCAGGGGGCTGGAGCTTTCTTT. Amino acids: CSVEGRQGAGAFF. The chain joins TRBV29-1 to TRBJ1-1, with 8 nucleotides matching TRBD1. This CDR3 is built from 13 residues. Trimming cost V 1 base and J 10 bases; bases outside gene matches: 8. Germline CDR1 SQVTM, CDR2 ANQGSEA.

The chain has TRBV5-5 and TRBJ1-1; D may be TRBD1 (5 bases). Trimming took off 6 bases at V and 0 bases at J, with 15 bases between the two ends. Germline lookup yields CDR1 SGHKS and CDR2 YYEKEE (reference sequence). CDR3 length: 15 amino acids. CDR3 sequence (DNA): TGTGCCAGCAAGGTTTTGAAGGGGTTGAACACTGAAGCTTTCTTT. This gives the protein CASKVLKGLNTEAFF. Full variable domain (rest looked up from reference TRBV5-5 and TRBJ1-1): DAGVTQSPTHLIKTRGQQVTLRCSPISGHKSVSWYQQVLGQGPQFIFQYYEKEERGRGNFPDRFSARQFPNYSSELNVNALLLGDSALYLCASKVLKGLNTEAFFGQGTRLTVV.

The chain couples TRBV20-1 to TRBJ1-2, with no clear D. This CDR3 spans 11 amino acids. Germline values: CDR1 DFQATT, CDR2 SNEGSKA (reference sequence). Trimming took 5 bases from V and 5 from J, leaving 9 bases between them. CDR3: CSALEAYGYTF. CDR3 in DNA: TGCAGTGCTCTAGAAGCTTATGGCTACACCTTC.

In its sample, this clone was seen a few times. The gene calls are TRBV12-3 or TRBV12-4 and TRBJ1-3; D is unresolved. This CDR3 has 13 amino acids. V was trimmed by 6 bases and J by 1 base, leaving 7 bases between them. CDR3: CASSRLSGNTIYF. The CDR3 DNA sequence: TGTGCCAGCAGCCGACTGTCTGGAAACACCATATATTTT.

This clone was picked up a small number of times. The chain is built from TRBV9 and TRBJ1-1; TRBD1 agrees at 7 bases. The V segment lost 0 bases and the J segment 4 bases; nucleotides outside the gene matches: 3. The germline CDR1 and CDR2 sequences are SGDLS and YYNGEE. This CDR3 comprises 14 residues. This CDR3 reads CASSVAGTVTEAFF. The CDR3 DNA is TGTGCCAGCAGCGTAGCCGGGACAGTCACTGAAGCTTTCTTT.

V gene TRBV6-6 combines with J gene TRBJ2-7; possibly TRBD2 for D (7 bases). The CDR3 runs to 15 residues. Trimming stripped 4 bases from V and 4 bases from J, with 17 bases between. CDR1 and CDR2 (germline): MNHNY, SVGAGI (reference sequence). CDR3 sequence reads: CASSWGGPYYYEQYF. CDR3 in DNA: TGTGCCAGCAGTTGGGGGGGGCCGTATTATTACGAGCAGTACTTC.

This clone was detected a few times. The chain's CDR3 is CASRPSGGPYNEQFF. The CDR3 bases are TGTGCCAGCAGACCATCGGGGGGGCCCTACAATGAGCAGTTCTTC. The chain joins TRBV7-2 to TRBJ2-1, with 8 bases that match TRBD2. J lost 2 bases, V lost 6 bases, and 6 bases had no gene match. The germline gives CDR1 SGHTA, CDR2 FQGNSA. CDR3 size: 15 residues.

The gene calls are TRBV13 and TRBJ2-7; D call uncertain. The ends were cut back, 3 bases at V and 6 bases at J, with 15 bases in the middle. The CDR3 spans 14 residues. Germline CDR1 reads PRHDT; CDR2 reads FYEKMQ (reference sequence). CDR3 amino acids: CASSFSSRHPEQYF. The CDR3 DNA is TGTGCCAGCAGCTTTAGTTCGCGCCATCCCGAGCAGTACTTC.

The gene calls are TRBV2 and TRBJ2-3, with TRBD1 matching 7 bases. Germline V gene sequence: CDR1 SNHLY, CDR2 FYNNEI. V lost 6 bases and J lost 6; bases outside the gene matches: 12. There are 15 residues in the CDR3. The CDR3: CASSPIDRVGDTQYF. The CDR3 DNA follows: TGTGCCAGCAGCCCAATCGACAGGGTGGGGGATACGCAGTATTTT. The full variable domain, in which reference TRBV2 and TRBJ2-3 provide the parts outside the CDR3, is EPEVTQTPSHQVTQMGQEVILRCVPISNHLYFYWYRQILGQKVEFLVSFYNNEISEKSEIFDDQFSVERPDGSNFTLKIRSTKLEDSAMYFCASSPIDRVGDTQYFGPGTRLTVL.

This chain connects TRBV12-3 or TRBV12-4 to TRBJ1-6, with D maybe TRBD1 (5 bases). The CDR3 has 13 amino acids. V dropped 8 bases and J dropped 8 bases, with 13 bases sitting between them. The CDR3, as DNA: TGTGCCAGCGGCAGGGTAACCGATTCACCCCTCCACTTT. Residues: CASGRVTDSPLHF.

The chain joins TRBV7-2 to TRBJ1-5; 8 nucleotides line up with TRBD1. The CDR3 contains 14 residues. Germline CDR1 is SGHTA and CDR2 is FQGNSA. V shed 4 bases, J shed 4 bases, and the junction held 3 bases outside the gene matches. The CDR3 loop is CASSSRQGNQPQHF. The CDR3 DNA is TGTGCCAGCAGCTCCCGACAGGGGAATCAGCCCCAGCATTTT.

The CDR3, as DNA: TGTGCCAGCAGTCCGACAGGGGGCAGTGGCATTCAGTACTTC. It translates to CASSPTGGSGIQYF. The rearrangement uses TRBV25-1 and TRBJ2-4; 10 bases map to TRBD1. CDR3 length: 14 residues. Germline assignment: CDR1 MGHDK and CDR2 SYGVNS. The trim removed 5 bases at V and 9 bases at J, leaving 7 bases unmatched.

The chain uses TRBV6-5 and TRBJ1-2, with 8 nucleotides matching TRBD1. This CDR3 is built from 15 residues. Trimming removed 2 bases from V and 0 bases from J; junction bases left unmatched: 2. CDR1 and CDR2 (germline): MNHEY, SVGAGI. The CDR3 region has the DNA TGTGCCAGCAGTTACGGGACAGGAGCTAACTATGGCTACACCTTC. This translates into CASSYGTGANYGYTF.

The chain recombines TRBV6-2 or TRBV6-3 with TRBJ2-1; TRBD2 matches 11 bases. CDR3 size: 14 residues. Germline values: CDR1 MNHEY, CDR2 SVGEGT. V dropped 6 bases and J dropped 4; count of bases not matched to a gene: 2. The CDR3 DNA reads TGTGCCAGCAGCCTAGCGGGGGGATACAATGAGCAGTTCTTC. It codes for CASSLAGGYNEQFF.

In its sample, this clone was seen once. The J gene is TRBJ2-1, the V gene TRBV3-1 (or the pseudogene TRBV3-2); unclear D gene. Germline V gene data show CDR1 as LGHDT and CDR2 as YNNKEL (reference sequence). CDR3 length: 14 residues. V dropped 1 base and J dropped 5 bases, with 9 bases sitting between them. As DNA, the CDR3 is TGTGCCAGCAGCCAAGGGTGGCAGAACAATGAGCAGTTCTTC. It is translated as CASSQGWQNNEQFF.

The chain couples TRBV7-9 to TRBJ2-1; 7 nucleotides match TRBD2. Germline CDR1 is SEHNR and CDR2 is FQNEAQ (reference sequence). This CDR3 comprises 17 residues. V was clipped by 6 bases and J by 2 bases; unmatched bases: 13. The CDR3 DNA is TGTGCCAGCAGGAAGGCCGGGAGACTAGCCCCCTACAATGAGCAGTTCTTC. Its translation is CASRKAGRLAPYNEQFF.

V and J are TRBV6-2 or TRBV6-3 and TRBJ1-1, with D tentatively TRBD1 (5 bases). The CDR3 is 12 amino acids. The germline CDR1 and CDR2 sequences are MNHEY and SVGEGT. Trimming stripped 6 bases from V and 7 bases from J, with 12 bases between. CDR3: CASSPQGFEAFF. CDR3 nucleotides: TGTGCCAGCAGCCCCCAGGGCTTTGAAGCTTTCTTT.